These 9 T cell receptor beta chains were sequenced from one sample in a study of regulatory T cells in long-lasting Graves disease. iRepertoire HTBI primers and Arm-PCR of CDR3 regions built TCR beta libraries. TCRdb used MiXCR to reprocess the multiplex PCR reads, holding one entry per CDR3 protein. The sample records 500,000 or so distinct CDR3 sequences, around 13% being singletons. Time point of the sample: newly diagnosed GD, antithyroid drugs for less than 3 months. Construction of the TCR library relied on RNA isolated from PBMCs. This same sample was also part of a study on T cells in Graves' hyperthyroidism and ophthalmopathy.

The sample consisted of peripheral blood mononuclear cells (PBMCs), taken at new diagnosis, from a patient treated with antithyroid drugs. These receptors all stem from a woman between 45 and 65 years old with Graves disease.

This clonotype was seen at least ten times. The chain links TRBV29-1 to TRBJ2-7; no clear D gene. Germline V gives CDR1 SQVTM, CDR2 ANQGSEA. Between the trimmed V and J ends, which lost 5 bases and 2 bases, there was a span of 7 bases. The CDR3 extends over 11 amino acids. Here the CDR3 reads CSVSGAYEQYF. Here the CDR3 DNA reads TGCAGCGTTTCCGGCGCCTACGAGCAGTACTTC.

This clonotype was seen at least ten times. V and J are TRBV5-1 and TRBJ2-7; 9 nucleotides line up with TRBD2. The CDR3 sequence is 15 residues long. The J segment lost 5 bases and the V segment lost 3 bases, leaving 9 bases of the junction unmatched. Germline assignment: CDR1 SGHRS and CDR2 YFSETQ. The CDR3 reads CASSSGTSRRDEQYF. For the CDR3, the DNA is TGCGCCAGCAGCTCCGGGACTAGCCGACGCGACGAGCAGTACTTC.

V gene TRBV28 combines with J gene TRBJ2-3; D is perhaps TRBD2 (6 bases). V dropped 8 bases and J dropped 2 bases, with 11 bases sitting between them. Germline V CDR1 and CDR2: MDHEN, SYDVKM. This CDR3 has 13 amino acids. The CDR3 spells CASGLPATDTQYF. CDR3 bases: TGTGCCAGCGGACTACCAGCCACAGATACGCAGTATTTT.

This clonotype was seen a handful of times. This chain connects TRBV10-3 to TRBJ2-1; 7 bases match TRBD2. There are 12 residues in the CDR3. V shed 4 bases, J shed 13 bases, and the junction held 7 bases outside the gene matches. The germline V gene has CDR1 ENHRY and CDR2 SYGVKD. The CDR3 DNA is TGTGCCATCAGTGGGGCGGGAGAAGACCAGTTCTTC. Protein sequence: CAISGAGEDQFF.

This clonotype was found many times. The chain combines TRBV4-1 with TRBJ2-1; D is possibly TRBD2 (5 bases). The V end was cut by 0 bases, the J end by 15 bases, with 15 bases between. Germline V gene sequence: CDR1 MGHRA, CDR2 YSYEKL. CDR3 length equals 13 residues. The CDR3 loop is CASSQDSRDSTFF. The CDR3 region has the DNA TGCGCCAGCAGCCAAGATTCCCGGGATTCGACGTTCTTC.

A few counts support this clonotype. The chain links TRBV7-9 to TRBJ2-1; 8 bases are shared with TRBD1. The CDR3 extends over 21 amino acids. V dropped 6 bases and J dropped 5; count of bases not matched to a gene: 27. Germline CDR1 SEHNR, CDR2 FQNEAQ (reference sequence). CDR3 amino acids: CASRYPGVRGPHSRNNNEQFF. The CDR3, as DNA: TGTGCCAGCAGGTATCCGGGGGTCAGGGGGCCTCATTCTAGAAACAACAATGAGCAGTTCTTC. Full variable domain (outside the CDR3, taken from reference TRBV7-9 and TRBJ2-1): DTGVSQNPRHKITKRGQNVTFRCDPISEHNRLYWYRQTLGQGPEFLTYFQNEAQLEKSRLLSDRFSAERPKGSFSTLEIQRTEQGDSAMYLCASRYPGVRGPHSRNNNEQFFGPGTRLTVL.

This chain joins TRBV30 and TRBJ2-1, with TRBD2 identical over 7 bases. Germline V gene lookup returns CDR1 GTSNPN and CDR2 SVGIG (reference sequence). The CDR3 has 17 residues. V dropped 0 bases and J dropped 4; count of bases not matched to a gene: 12. The CDR3 sequence: CAWSVRWSSGTYNEQFF. CDR3 coding DNA: TGTGCCTGGAGTGTAAGGTGGTCTAGCGGCACTTACAATGAGCAGTTCTTC. The variable domain in full, completed from reference TRBV30 and TRBJ2-1, reads SQTIHQWPATLVQPVGSPLSLECTVEGTSNPNLYWYRQAAGRGLQLLFYSVGIGQISSEVPQNLSASRPQDRQFILSSKKLLLSDSGFYLCAWSVRWSSGTYNEQFFGPGTRLTVL.

This clonotype has at least ten counts. The chain has TRBV3-1 and TRBJ2-3, with TRBD2 matching over 10 bases. This CDR3 contains 16 residues. Germline V CDR1 and CDR2: LGHDT, YNNKEL (reference sequence). V lost 3 bases and J lost 6; bases outside the gene matches: 9. CDR3 sequence reads: CASSHDPSGSWDTQYF. The CDR3 coding sequence is TGTGCCAGCAGCCATGATCCTAGCGGGAGTTGGGATACGCAGTATTTT.

This clonotype was detected ten times or more. The rearrangement uses TRBV28 and TRBJ2-1, with D possibly matching TRBD2 (7 bases). Trimming cost V 3 bases and J 4 bases, with 13 bases left between them. From germline, CDR1 is MDHEN and CDR2 SYDVKM. This CDR3 comprises 15 residues. The DNA for the CDR3 is TGTGCCAGCAGTTTTCGGGGGGCGAGGTACAATGAGCAGTTCTTC. This encodes CASSFRGARYNEQFF.